The source of this T cell receptor beta chain is a study of shared clonotypes between healthy human individuals. Study-level findings and limits: Generally, naive subsets came out with larger estimated richness than memory subsets.

The CDR3 totals 16 residues. Trimming cost V 0 bases and J 9 bases, with 21 bases left between them. Germline V gene sequence: CDR1 KGHSH, CDR2 LQKENI. In regard to this clone: Its specificity is not known.

Each subset's genomic DNA was split evenly across several immunoSEQ plates. Per sorted-subset replicate PCR, input was 150 to 250 ng DNA, representing tens of thousands of T cell genomes. Generated by immunoSEQ multiplex PCR, the TCRdb table keeps only in-frame clones and is missing some. The profile covers 660,000 or so clones, with around 96% appearing a single time and less than 0.13% taken by the ten largest. Naive CD8 populations comprised CD45RO-negative cells positively selected for CCR7, excluding terminally differentiated effector memory CD45RA+ cells. The V gene is TRBV18, the J gene TRBJ2-7, with a weak D call TRBD2 (6 bases). What was sequenced was naive CD8+ T cells sorted from blood. The source of this sequence is a woman aged 30 to 39 in good health. CDR3 protein: CASSPPPGSARYVQYF. The CDR3 DNA reads TGTGCCAGCTCACCACCTCCCGGGAGTGCCAGATATGTGCAGTACTTC.